This is a list of T cell receptor beta chains from one sample in a study of technical replicates of blood from several donors. Generated by immunoSEQ multiplex PCR, the TCRdb table keeps only in-frame clones and is missing some. The sample has over 70,000 clones; approximately 96% are singletons. The sequenced sample was T cells isolated from PBMCs. Receptors originate from a human donor in good health. CDR3s include the opening cysteine and the closing phenylalanine or tryptophan. Each record gives: D gene, clone size, V gene, J gene, CDR3 protein, CDR3 DNA. D genes are given only for firm matches. For some rows the clone size is stated as once, few or many, or as a class when expanded; others skip it.

d_call: TRBD2
clone_size: .
v_call: TRBV7-9
j_call: TRBJ2-5
cdr3_aa: CASSTKVAGVQETQYF
cdr3_nt: TGTGCCAGCAGCACGAAGGTAGCGGGGGTCCAAGAGACCCAGTACTTC

d_call: TRBD2
clone_size: .
v_call: TRBV19
j_call: TRBJ2-2
cdr3_aa: CASSIRVGLAGVRSTGELFF
cdr3_nt: TGTGCCAGTAGTATCCGTGTGGGACTAGCGGGGGTGAGGAGCACCGGGGAGCTGTTTTTT

d_call: .
clone_size: .
v_call: TRBV28
j_call: TRBJ2-2
cdr3_aa: CASSVATRGTGELFF
cdr3_nt: TGTGCCAGCAGTGTGGCGACTAGAGGAACCGGGGAGCTGTTTTTT

d_call: TRBD1
clone_size: .
v_call: TRBV29-1
j_call: TRBJ2-2
cdr3_aa: CSVDTGTGWTGELFF
cdr3_nt: TGCAGCGTTGACACCGGGACAGGGTGGACCGGGGAGCTGTTTTTT

d_call: .
clone_size: .
v_call: TRBV10-3
j_call: TRBJ2-7
cdr3_aa: CASTEGLILSSYEQYF
cdr3_nt: TGTGCCTCAACCGAGGGCCTTATACTAAGCTCCTACGAGCAGTACTTC

d_call: .
clone_size: .
v_call: TRBV9
j_call: TRBJ2-1
cdr3_aa: CASSPAPMGSEQFF
cdr3_nt: TGTGCCAGCAGCCCCGCCCCCATGGGCAGTGAGCAGTTCTTC

d_call: .
clone_size: .
v_call: TRBV28
j_call: TRBJ2-2
cdr3_aa: CASSLIREGAGELFF
cdr3_nt: TGTGCCAGCAGTTTAATCAGGGAAGGGGCCGGGGAGCTGTTTTTT

d_call: .
clone_size: .
v_call: TRBV30
j_call: TRBJ2-3
cdr3_aa: CAWSRTRPDTQYF
cdr3_nt: TGTGCCTGGAGTAGGACTCGGCCAGATACGCAGTATTTT

d_call: .
clone_size: .
v_call: TRBV5-1
j_call: TRBJ1-4
cdr3_aa: CASSVLRGTRREKLFF
cdr3_nt: TGCGCCAGCAGTGTACTCAGGGGTACACGGCGGGAAAAACTGTTTTTT

d_call: TRBD2
clone_size: .
v_call: TRBV19
j_call: TRBJ2-4
cdr3_aa: CASMLAGDIIQYF
cdr3_nt: TGTGCCAGTATGTTAGCGGGAGACATCATTCAGTACTTC

d_call: .
clone_size: .
v_call: TRBV30
j_call: TRBJ1-1
cdr3_aa: CAWSVIGGLLPGDTEAFF
cdr3_nt: TGTGCCTGGAGTGTTATTGGGGGACTCCTCCCGGGGGACACTGAAGCTTTCTTT

d_call: .
clone_size: .
v_call: TRBV5-1
j_call: TRBJ2-4
cdr3_aa: CASSVDSSAQNIQYF
cdr3_nt: TGCGCCAGCAGCGTCGATTCTAGCGCCCAAAACATTCAGTACTTC

d_call: .
clone_size: .
v_call: TRBV5-4
j_call: TRBJ2-3
cdr3_aa: CASSLAFAQYF
cdr3_nt: TGTGCCAGCAGCTTGGCGTTTGCGCAGTATTTT

d_call: TRBD1
clone_size: .
v_call: TRBV29-1
j_call: TRBJ1-1
cdr3_aa: CSVWDRGTEAFF
cdr3_nt: TGCAGCGTTTGGGACAGGGGCACTGAAGCTTTCTTT

d_call: TRBD1
clone_size: .
v_call: TRBV29-1
j_call: TRBJ1-2
cdr3_aa: CSAREGAFPAPNYGYTF
cdr3_nt: TGCAGCGCCCGAGAGGGGGCCTTCCCAGCCCCTAACTATGGCTACACCTTC

d_call: .
clone_size: .
v_call: TRBV28
j_call: TRBJ1-1
cdr3_aa: CASSLTKNTEAFF
cdr3_nt: TGTGCCAGCAGTTTAACTAAGAACACTGAAGCTTTCTTT

d_call: .
clone_size: once
v_call: TRBV2
j_call: TRBJ2-1
cdr3_aa: CASTRSSYNEQFF
cdr3_nt: TGTGCCAGCACCCGGAGCTCCTACAATGAGCAGTTCTTC

d_call: .
clone_size: .
v_call: TRBV6-6
j_call: TRBJ2-1
cdr3_aa: CASRPPASDEQFF
cdr3_nt: TGTGCCAGCAGACCTCCCGCTAGTGATGAGCAGTTCTTC

d_call: TRBD2
clone_size: once
v_call: TRBV4-1
j_call: TRBJ2-6
cdr3_aa: CASSQPGLVISGANVLTF
cdr3_nt: TGCGCCAGCAGCCAACCGGGACTAGTCATCTCTGGGGCCAACGTCCTGACTTTC

d_call: .
clone_size: .
v_call: TRBV6-1
j_call: TRBJ1-5
cdr3_aa: CASSAEGVLNQPQHF
cdr3_nt: TGTGCCAGCAGTGCGGAGGGTGTTCTAAATCAGCCCCAGCATTTT

d_call: .
clone_size: .
v_call: TRBV7-9
j_call: TRBJ1-4
cdr3_aa: CASTSTAGNNEKLFF
cdr3_nt: TGTGCCAGCACCTCGACGGCAGGAAATAATGAAAAACTGTTTTTT

d_call: TRBD1
clone_size: .
v_call: TRBV5-6
j_call: TRBJ2-4
cdr3_aa: CASSYGTGVLGNIQYF
cdr3_nt: TGTGCCAGCAGCTATGGGACAGGGGTGTTGGGAAACATTCAGTACTTC